This T cell receptor (beta chain) was captured in a study of blood T cells in healthy people across ages. General study points: Whereas aged donors had fewer naive CD4+ cells, long-lived donors had more of them and higher diversity. Estimates based on one million T cells were treated as lower bounds.

To note about this clonotype: Its specificity is unknown.

With a J-beta primer mix and a sample-barcoded 5' primer, a second PCR ran 7 to 11 cycles. A tag from a template-switch adaptor with 12 random nucleotides marked each cDNA molecule. Samples each returned at least 3 million CDR3-containing paired-end reads. MiXCR was run by TCRdb on the 5' RACE reads, yielding one entry per CDR3 protein. The data hold fewer than 2 million distinct CDR3 sequences, with around 40% observed a single time. The CDR3 is 18 residues long. V was clipped by 0 bases and J by 3 bases, with 18 bases between them. CDR1 SGHVS and CDR2 FQNEAQ come from the germline V gene. The genes are TRBV7-8 and TRBJ2-1; D possibly corresponds to TRBD2 (7 bases). The clonotype comes from a human donor in good health. Specimen: blood. CDR3 DNA sequence: TGTGCCAGCAGCTTAGCGATTGAGGGGGGGAAACTCTACAATGAGCAGTTCTTC. Translation gives CASSLAIEGGKLYNEQFF.